The 19 T cell receptor beta chains in this list originate from one sample, sequenced in a study of CD8+ T cells in alopecia areata. Investigators isolated RNA and reverse transcribed it into cDNA to act as the sequencing template. Only in-frame clones appear in the TCRdb table, and some are missing; sequencing was by immunoSEQ multiplex PCR. Of 70,000 or so clones listed, approximately 29% were seen once; the top ten hold about 15%. Documented treatment: oral pan-JAK inhibitor, 5-10 mg twice daily. Sequenced material: CD8+ T cells sorted from blood, taken at week 4, from a patient treated with tofacitinib. All receptors come from a human donor with alopecia areata.

J is TRBJ2-4 and V is TRBV6-5; D is unresolved. CDR1 is MNHEY and CDR2 is SVGAGI in the germline V gene. This CDR3 is 15 amino acids long. V was pared by 6 bases and J by 1 base, with 13 bases between. The CDR3 nucleotides read TGTGCCAGCAGCCCCGATCCGACGGCCAAAAACATTCAGTACTTC. Translating it yields CASSPDPTAKNIQYF.

This clone occurred a few times. The gene calls are TRBV27 and TRBJ1-5; 7 nucleotides match TRBD1. The CDR3 extends over 18 amino acids. J gave up 0 bases and V 6 bases, and 14 bases lay outside the gene matches. CDR1 and CDR2 (germline): MNHEY, SMNVEV (reference sequence). The CDR3 reads CASSPRTGVMYSNQPQHF. As DNA, the CDR3 is TGTGCCAGCAGCCCACGGACAGGTGTAATGTATAGCAATCAGCCCCAGCATTTT.

This clone showed up just a few times. The rearrangement joins TRBV30 to TRBJ2-5; 8 nucleotides line up with TRBD1. The V gene's germline CDR1 is GTSNPN and CDR2 SVGIG (reference sequence). The CDR3 is made up of 13 amino acids. The V and J ends lost 5 bases and 4 bases, in that order; junction bases with no gene match: 6. CDR3 DNA sequence: TGTGCCTGGGCGGACAGGGAAGGAGAGACCCAGTACTTC. This codes for CAWADREGETQYF.

The gene calls are TRBV29-1 and TRBJ2-1, with 12 bases matching TRBD2. Losses at the gene ends were 7 bases for V and 8 bases for J; bases not matched to a gene: 6. Per germline, CDR1 SQVTM and CDR2 ANQGSEA. The CDR3 totals 13 residues. The CDR3 DNA follows: TGCAGCGCTAGACTAGCGGGAGAGCATGAGCAGTTCTTC. Its protein is CSARLAGEHEQFF.

V is TRBV27 and J is TRBJ2-1; TRBD2 agrees at 10 bases. Germline V lookup: CDR1 MNHEY, CDR2 SMNVEV (reference sequence). The CDR3 covers 15 residues. Trimming took 4 bases from V and 5 from J; bases not matched to a gene: 5. In nucleotides, the CDR3 is TGTGCCAGCAGTTCGGGGACTAGCGTTCACAATGAGCAGTTCTTC. Encoded protein: CASSSGTSVHNEQFF.

The J gene is TRBJ2-3, the V gene TRBV27; D is ambiguous. Germline loops: CDR1 MNHEY, CDR2 SMNVEV (reference sequence). V lost 5 bases and J lost 4, with 7 bases in between. The CDR3 spans 12 residues. CDR3 residues: CASSPRSDTQYF. The CDR3 bases are TGTGCCAGCAGTCCGAGATCAGATACGCAGTATTTT.

The rearrangement uses TRBV7-2 and TRBJ1-1; 7 bases align to TRBD1. CDR3 length: 14 amino acids. Germline V CDR1 and CDR2: SGHTA, FQGNSA. The J segment lost 5 bases and the V segment lost 3 bases, leaving 6 bases of the junction unmatched. For the CDR3, the DNA is TGTGCCAGCAGCTTCACAGGGGCGAGGACTGAAGCTTTCTTT. Translated: CASSFTGARTEAFF.

This clone was counted between two and nine times. The chain carries TRBV13 and TRBJ2-7; possible D gene TRBD1, 6 bases. This CDR3 contains 12 residues. CDR1 is PRHDT and CDR2 is FYEKMQ in the germline V gene (reference sequence). Between the trimmed V and J ends, which lost 6 bases and 7 bases, there was a span of 13 bases. The CDR3 spells CASSQQGREQYF. The CDR3 nucleotides read TGTGCCAGCAGTCAACAGGGCAGAGAGCAGTACTTC.

The chain employs TRBV21-1 and TRBJ1-4; no check of the table's D call, TRBD1, against the DNA was made. TRBV21-1 is a known pseudogene. The CDR3 runs 14 residues. CDR3 in amino acids: CATGGNRAGEKLFF. The DNA of the CDR3 is TGTGCCACCGGTGGGAACAGGGCGGGTGAAAAACTGTTTTTT.

The J gene is TRBJ2-7, the V gene TRBV30, with a possible D match to TRBD2 (6 bases). The germline V gene has CDR1 GTSNPN and CDR2 SVGIG (reference sequence). This CDR3 has 10 amino acids. V was trimmed by 5 bases and J by 4 bases, leaving 6 bases between them. The CDR3 coding sequence is TGTGCCTGGGGAGGGTACGAGCAGTACTTC. Its translation is CAWGGYEQYF.

The rearrangement joins TRBV28 to TRBJ2-7, with 11 bases that match TRBD2. V was clipped by 3 bases and J by 4 bases; unmatched bases: 5. Germline CDR1 MDHEN, CDR2 SYDVKM. The CDR3 spans 15 residues. The CDR3 loop is CASSFSLAGAYEQYF. DNA of the CDR3: TGTGCCAGCAGTTTTTCACTAGCGGGAGCATACGAGCAGTACTTC.

The CDR3: CASSDDTSNQPQHF. The CDR3 DNA sequence: TGTGCCAGCTCAGACGACACTAGCAATCAGCCCCAGCATTTT. V is TRBV18 and J is TRBJ1-5; D uncertain. The germline gives CDR1 KGHSH, CDR2 LQKENI. This CDR3 is built from 14 residues. V was cut by 5 bases and J by 0 bases, with 8 bases left in between.

The rearrangement uses TRBV29-1 and TRBJ2-7; D call uncertain. V gave up 5 bases and J gave up 3 bases, with 8 bases separating them. The CDR3 loop spans 11 amino acids. CDR1 SQVTM and CDR2 ANQGSEA come from the germline V gene. This CDR3 is CSVQDRYEQYF. The CDR3, as DNA: TGCAGCGTTCAGGACCGCTACGAGCAGTACTTC.

The rearrangement joins TRBV29-1 to TRBJ2-1; D is perhaps TRBD1 (5 bases). The CDR3 is 15 residues long. Germline V gene data show CDR1 as SQVTM and CDR2 as ANQGSEA. V was pared by 4 bases and J by 2 bases, with 15 bases between. The CDR3 DNA is TGCAGCGTTGTCCCGGGCCCGACAGCCTACAATGAGCAGTTCTTC. It codes for CSVVPGPTAYNEQFF.

The V and J genes are TRBV7-2 and TRBJ2-7, with 9 bases that match TRBD1. Unmatched junction bases numbered 14, after V lost 5 bases and J lost 6 bases. Germline V gene lookup returns CDR1 SGHTA and CDR2 FQGNSA. CDR3 length equals 16 residues. CDR3 residues: CASSATSGTGRPEQYF. The CDR3 DNA reads as TGTGCCAGCAGCGCGACTTCCGGGACAGGGCGTCCCGAGCAGTACTTC.

This chain joins TRBV28 and TRBJ2-3, with 12 positions matching TRBD2. The junction had 6 bases not matched to a gene; V was cut back by 3 bases and J by 5 bases. The CDR3 runs 16 residues. The V gene's germline CDR1 is MDHEN and CDR2 SYDVKM. The CDR3 DNA sequence: TGTGCCAGCAGTTTCCGACTAGCGGGAGCGTTAGATACGCAGTATTTT. The encoded protein is CASSFRLAGALDTQYF.

This chain links TRBV10-3 with TRBJ1-3; D is unclear. The CDR3 runs 13 residues. Trimming took off 2 bases at V and 4 bases at J, with 6 bases between the two ends. Germline V CDR1 and CDR2: ENHRY, SYGVKD. CDR3 nucleotide sequence: TGTGCCATCAGTGAGGACACGGGAAACACCATATATTTT. The encoded protein is CAISEDTGNTIYF.

The chain is built from TRBV25-1 and TRBJ2-1; a possible D gene is TRBD2 (5 bases). Per germline, CDR1 MGHDK and CDR2 SYGVNS. Trimming removed 8 bases at V and 9 bases at J, with 20 bases between. The CDR3 length is 14 residues. CDR3 in amino acids: CASEGGSMYREQFF. The CDR3 nucleotides are TGTGCCAGCGAGGGCGGTAGCATGTACCGTGAGCAGTTCTTC. The complete variable domain, with remaining parts taken from reference TRBV25-1 and TRBJ2-1, reads EADIYQTPRYLVIGTGKKITLECSQTMGHDKMYWYQQDPGMELHLIHYSYGVNSTEKGDLSSESTVSRIRTEHFPLTLESARPSHTSQYLCASEGGSMYREQFFGPGTRLTVL.

The CDR3 is CAISEGRLYNEQFF. The CDR3 bases are TGTGCCATCAGCGAGGGACGGCTCTACAATGAGCAGTTCTTC. The chain carries TRBV10-3 and TRBJ2-1; D assignment may be TRBD1 or TRBD2 (5 bases each). This CDR3 region has 14 residues. Germline assignment: CDR1 ENHRY and CDR2 SYGVKD. Trimming took off 6 bases at V and 3 bases at J, with 12 bases between the two ends.